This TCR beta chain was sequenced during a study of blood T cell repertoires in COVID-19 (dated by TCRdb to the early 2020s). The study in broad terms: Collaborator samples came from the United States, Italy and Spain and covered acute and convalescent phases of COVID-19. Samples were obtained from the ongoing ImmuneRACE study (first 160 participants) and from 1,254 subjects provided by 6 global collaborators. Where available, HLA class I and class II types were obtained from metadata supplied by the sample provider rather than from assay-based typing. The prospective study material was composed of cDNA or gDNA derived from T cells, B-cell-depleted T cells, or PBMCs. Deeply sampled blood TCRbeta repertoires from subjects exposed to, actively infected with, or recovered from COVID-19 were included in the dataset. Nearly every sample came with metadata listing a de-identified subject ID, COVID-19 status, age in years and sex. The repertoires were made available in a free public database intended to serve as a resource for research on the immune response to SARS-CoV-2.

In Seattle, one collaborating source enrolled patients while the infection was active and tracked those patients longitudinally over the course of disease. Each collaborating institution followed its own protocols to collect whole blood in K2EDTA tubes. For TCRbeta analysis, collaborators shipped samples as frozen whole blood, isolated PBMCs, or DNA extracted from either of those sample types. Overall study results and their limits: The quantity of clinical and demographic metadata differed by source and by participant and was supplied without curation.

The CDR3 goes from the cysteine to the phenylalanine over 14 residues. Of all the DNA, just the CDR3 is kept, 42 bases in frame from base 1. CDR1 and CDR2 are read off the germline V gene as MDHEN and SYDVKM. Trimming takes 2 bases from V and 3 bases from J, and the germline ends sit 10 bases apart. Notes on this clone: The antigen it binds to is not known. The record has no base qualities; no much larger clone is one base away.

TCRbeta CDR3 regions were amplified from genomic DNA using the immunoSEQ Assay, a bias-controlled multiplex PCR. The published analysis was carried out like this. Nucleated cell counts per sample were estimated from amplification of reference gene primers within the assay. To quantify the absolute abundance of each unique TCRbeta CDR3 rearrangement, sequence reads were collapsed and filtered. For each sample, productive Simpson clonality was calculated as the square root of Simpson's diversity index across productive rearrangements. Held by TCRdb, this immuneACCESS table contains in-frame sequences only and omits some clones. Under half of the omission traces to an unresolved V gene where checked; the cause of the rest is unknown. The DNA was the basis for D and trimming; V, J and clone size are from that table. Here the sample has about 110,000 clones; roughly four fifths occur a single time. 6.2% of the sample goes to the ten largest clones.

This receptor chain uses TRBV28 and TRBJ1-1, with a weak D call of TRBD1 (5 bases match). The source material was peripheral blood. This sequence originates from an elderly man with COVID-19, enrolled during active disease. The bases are TGTGCCAGCAGTTTAGGCGCGGGGCACACTGAAGCTTTCTTT. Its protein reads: CASSLGAGHTEAFF.